The 10 T cell receptor beta chains below were found in one sample sequenced in a study of regulatory T cells in long-lasting Graves disease. Arm-PCR with iRepertoire HTBI primers amplified the CDR3 regions for these TCR beta libraries. Using its own MiXCR run on the multiplex PCR reads, TCRdb lists one record per CDR3 protein. The sample includes just over 600,000 distinct CDR3 sequences, 15% to 20% of them seen just once. Time point noted: newly diagnosed GD, antithyroid drugs for less than 3 months. The authors made the TCR library using RNA they extracted from PBMCs. The same data also contributed to another study, on T cells in Graves' hyperthyroidism and ophthalmopathy.

This specimen was peripheral blood mononuclear cells (PBMCs), taken at new diagnosis, from a patient treated with antithyroid drugs. The receptors shown here come from a woman in her 30s with Graves disease.

V gene TRBV4-1 combines with J gene TRBJ2-1; no definite D call. The V gene lost 8 bases and the J gene lost 6 bases, with 14 bases spanning the gap. Germline V gene sequence: CDR1 MGHRA, CDR2 YSYEKL. The CDR3 runs 13 residues. This chain's CDR3 is CASSLLPGNEQFF. The CDR3 DNA is TGCGCCAGCTCCTTACTACCGGGCAATGAGCAGTTCTTC.

This clonotype was counted at least ten times. The chain couples TRBV3-1 to TRBJ1-1; D gene ambiguous. The CDR3 runs 12 residues. Germline assignment: CDR1 LGHDT and CDR2 YNNKEL (reference sequence). V lost 0 bases, J lost 5 bases, and 4 bases lay in between. Here the CDR3 reads CASSQDKTEAFF. Written as DNA, the CDR3 is TGTGCCAGCAGCCAAGATAAGACTGAAGCTTTCTTT. Full variable domain (remainder filled in from reference TRBV3-1 and TRBJ1-1): DTAVSQTPKYLVTQMGNDKSIKCEQNLGHDTMYWYKQDSKKFLKIMFSYNNKELIINETVPNRFSPKSPDKAHLNLHINSLELGDSAVYFCASSQDKTEAFFGQGTRLTVV.

The genes are TRBV6-9 and TRBJ1-1; 10 nucleotides match TRBD1. CDR1 and CDR2 (germline): MNHGY, SVAAGI. With 3 bases clipped from V and 4 bases from J, the junction kept 8 bases outside the gene matches. The CDR3 runs 16 residues. The CDR3 loop reads CASSYRDRGGSTEAFF. The CDR3 DNA reads TGTGCCAGCAGTTACCGGGACAGGGGAGGAAGCACTGAAGCTTTCTTT.

This clonotype was counted many times. The rearrangement joins TRBV12-3 or TRBV12-4 to TRBJ1-4; D is unclear. The CDR3 has 12 residues. V was cut by 8 bases and J by 5 bases, with 9 bases left in between. The DNA of the CDR3 is TGTGCCAGCCGGTTCTCCAATGAAAAACTGTTTTTT. Encoded protein: CASRFSNEKLFF.

This clonotype was found many times. V gene TRBV7-3 combines with J gene TRBJ2-3; D unresolved. The CDR3 loop spans 13 amino acids. With 6 bases removed from V and 4 bases from J, the gap between germline ends came to 11 bases. Germline loops: CDR1 SGHTA, CDR2 FQGTGA. The CDR3 loop is CASSFASSDTQYF. The CDR3 DNA is TGTGCCAGCAGTTTCGCCTCGTCAGATACGCAGTATTTT. Full variable domain (rest looked up from reference TRBV7-3 and TRBJ2-3): GAGVSQTPSNKVTEKGKYVELRCDPISGHTALYWYRQSLGQGPEFLIYFQGTGAADDSGLPNDRFFAVRPEGSVSTLKIQRTERGDSAVYLCASSFASSDTQYFGPGTRLTVL.

The chain combines TRBV18 with TRBJ2-5; 12 positions agree with TRBD2. There are 15 residues in the CDR3. Germline CDR1 is KGHSH and CDR2 is LQKENI. The J segment lost 4 bases and the V segment lost 6 bases, leaving 6 bases of the junction unmatched. In DNA, the CDR3 is TGTGCCAGCTCCGGACTAGCGGGACAGTTAGAGACCCAGTACTTC. Encoded protein: CASSGLAGQLETQYF.

The V and J genes are TRBV20-1 and TRBJ1-6; TRBD1 matches 7 bases. The CDR3 loop spans 14 amino acids. Trimming took 4 bases from V and 8 from J; bases not matched to a gene: 8. The germline gives CDR1 DFQATT, CDR2 SNEGSKA (reference sequence). CDR3 sequence: CSATYRGRDSPLHF. The CDR3 nucleotides are TGCAGTGCTACTTACAGGGGTAGGGATTCACCCCTCCACTTT.

Comments on this clonotype: A single base separates this from a much larger clone, so it may be a read error. The chain recombines TRBV2 with TRBJ2-7; the match to TRBD2 covers 7 bases. Germline CDR1 SNHLY, CDR2 FYNNEI. CDR3 length: 12 amino acids. V was pared by 7 bases and J by 10 bases, with 10 bases of the junction left unmatched. The CDR3 bases are TGTGCCAGCAAAGTTTTGCGGGAGAGACAGTACTTC. The encoded protein is CASKVLRERQYF.

Many counts were recorded for this clonotype. Here the CDR3 DNA reads TGTGCCAGCAGCTTCCTACTAGCCCTCACAGATACGCAGTATTTT. This sequence encodes CASSFLLALTDTQYF. The V and J genes are TRBV5-6 and TRBJ2-3, with D perhaps matching TRBD2 (6 bases). V lost 2 bases and J lost 2, with 12 bases in between. Germline V gene data show CDR1 as SGHDT and CDR2 as YYEEEE. The CDR3 is 15 residues long. Supplemented by reference TRBV5-6 and TRBJ2-3, the full variable domain reads DAGVTQSPTHLIKTRGQQVTLRCSPKSGHDTVSWYQQALGQGPQFIFQYYEEEERQRGNFPDRFSGHQFPNYSSELNVNALLLGDSALYLCASSFLLALTDTQYFGPGTRLTVL.

This clonotype was observed a handful of times. The chain recombines TRBV6-2 or TRBV6-3 with TRBJ2-2; D is perhaps TRBD2 (5 bases). CDR3 size: 12 residues. The V end lost 6 bases, the J end lost 7 bases, and 9 bases lay between the germline ends. The germline gives CDR1 MNHEY, CDR2 SVGEGT. DNA for the CDR3: TGTGCCAGCAGGTCGGGGATCGGGGAGCTGTTTTTT. Amino acid sequence: CASRSGIGELFF.